This T cell receptor beta chain stems from a study of blood T cell repertoires in COVID-19. Study summary: Spain, Italy and the United States supplied samples that represented acute and convalescent COVID-19. From T cells, B-cell-depleted T cells, or PBMCs came the material, which was cDNA or gDNA.

Only in-frame clones appear in the TCRdb table, and some are missing; sequencing was by immunoSEQ multiplex PCR. This table has roughly 110,000 clones, around 89% appearing once. Between the trimmed V and J ends, which lost 3 bases and 4 bases, there was a span of 4 bases. This CDR3 has 12 amino acids. Per the germline V gene, CDR1 is ENHRY and CDR2 is SYGVKD. The gene calls are TRBV10-3 and TRBJ2-1, with D unclear. The sample consisted of peripheral blood. The source is a human donor with acute or convalescent COVID-19. The donor label of this sample is uncertain. In DNA, the CDR3 is TGTGCCATCAGTGAACAGTACAATGAGCAGTTCTTC. Translation gives CAISEQYNEQFF.